Sequencing of this T cell receptor beta chain was carried out in a study of T cell responses to AZD1222 COVID-19 vaccine. Findings of the study overall: Spike-specific TCR repertoires showed rising breadth and depth after two AZD1222 doses. Donors in the cohort were predominantly white British and more often female, and clonal diversity was possibly underestimated. In the spike-specific TCR repertoire, nearly half reportedly target unmutated variant regions. CD4 TCRs associated with vaccination spanned spike, dominating at 160-218 and 743-854.

Sequenced by immunoSEQ multiplex PCR; TCRdb stores in-frame clones only, minus some. The data hold around 84,000 clones, with 75% to 90% observed a single time. The CDR3 extends over 19 amino acids. CDR1 is SGHKS, CDR2 YYEKEE, per germline (reference sequence). For this clone: The antigen remains unidentified. One end of the junction is discordant with germline, which a read error may explain.

The receptor comes from an adult in good health. V and J are TRBV5-5 and TRBJ2-2; 10 bases match TRBD2. The material sequenced was peripheral blood, taken on day 0 of AZD1222 vaccination. The CDR3 nucleotides are TGTGCCAGCAGCTCCCAGGGTGGTAGCGGGAGGTTAGGCACCGGGGGGCTGTTTTTT. Protein sequence: CASSSQGGSGRLGTGGLFF.